This paragraph reports one TCR beta chain. This specimen comes from a study of blood T cell repertoires in COVID-19. Study background: PBMCs, B-cell-depleted T cells, or T cells were the source of the cDNA or gDNA that made up the material.

The data were produced by immunoSEQ multiplex PCR, yet TCRdb's version contains in-frame clones alone and is incomplete. The data hold 65,000 or so clones, with approximately 80% observed a single time. The specimen was peripheral blood. The receptor comes from a human donor in a cohort sampled during active COVID-19.

The CDR3 sequence: CAWSVSGGSYEKLFF. The CDR3, as DNA: TGTGCCTGGAGTGTGTCTGGGGGCTCCTACGAAAAACTGTTTTTT. The chain links TRBV30 to TRBJ1-4; maybe TRBD1 (6 bases). Germline V lookup: CDR1 GTSNPN, CDR2 SVGIG (reference sequence). V shed 0 bases and J shed 8 bases, with 16 bases lying between them. CDR3 size: 15 residues.